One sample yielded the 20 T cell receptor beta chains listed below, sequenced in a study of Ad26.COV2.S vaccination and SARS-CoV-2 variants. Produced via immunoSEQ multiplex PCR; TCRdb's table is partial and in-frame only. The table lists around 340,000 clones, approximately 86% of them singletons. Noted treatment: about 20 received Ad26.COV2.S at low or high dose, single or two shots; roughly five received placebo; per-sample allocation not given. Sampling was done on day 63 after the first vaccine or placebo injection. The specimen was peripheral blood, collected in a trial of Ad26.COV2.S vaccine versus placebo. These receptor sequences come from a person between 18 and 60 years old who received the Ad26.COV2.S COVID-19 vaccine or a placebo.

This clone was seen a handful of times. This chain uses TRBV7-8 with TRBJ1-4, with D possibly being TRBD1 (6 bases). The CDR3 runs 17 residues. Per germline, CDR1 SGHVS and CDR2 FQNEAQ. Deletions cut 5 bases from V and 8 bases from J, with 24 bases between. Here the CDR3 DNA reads TGTGCCAGCAGCCACGAAGGGGCAGGGGCGCGACGGGAAAAACTGTTTTTT. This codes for CASSHEGAGARREKLFF.

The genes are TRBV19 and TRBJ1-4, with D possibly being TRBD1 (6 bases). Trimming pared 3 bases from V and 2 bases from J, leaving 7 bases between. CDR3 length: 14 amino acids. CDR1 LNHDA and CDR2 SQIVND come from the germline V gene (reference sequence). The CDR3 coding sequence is TGTGCCAGTAGTATGGGGGCGACTAATGAAAAACTGTTTTTT. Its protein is CASSMGATNEKLFF.

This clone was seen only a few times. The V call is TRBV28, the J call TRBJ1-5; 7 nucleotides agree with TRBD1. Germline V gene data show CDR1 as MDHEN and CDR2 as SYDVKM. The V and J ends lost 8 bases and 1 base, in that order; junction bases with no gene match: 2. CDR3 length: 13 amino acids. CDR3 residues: CASGQESNQPQHF. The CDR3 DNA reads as TGTGCCAGCGGACAGGAGAGCAATCAGCCCCAGCATTTT.

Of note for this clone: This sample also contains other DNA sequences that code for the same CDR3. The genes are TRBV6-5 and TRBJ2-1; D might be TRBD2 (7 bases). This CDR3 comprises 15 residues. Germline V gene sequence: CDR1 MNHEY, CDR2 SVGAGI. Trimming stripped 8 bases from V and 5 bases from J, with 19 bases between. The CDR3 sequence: CASSLGEGGNNEQFF. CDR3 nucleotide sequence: TGTGCCAGCTCCCTGGGGGAGGGGGGGAACAATGAGCAGTTCTTC.

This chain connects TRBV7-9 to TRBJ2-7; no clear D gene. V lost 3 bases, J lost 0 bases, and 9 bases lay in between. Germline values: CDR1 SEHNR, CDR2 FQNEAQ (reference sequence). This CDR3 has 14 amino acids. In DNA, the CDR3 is TGTGCCAGCAGCTTTTCTTCCGGCTCCTACGAGCAGTACTTC. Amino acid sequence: CASSFSSGSYEQYF.

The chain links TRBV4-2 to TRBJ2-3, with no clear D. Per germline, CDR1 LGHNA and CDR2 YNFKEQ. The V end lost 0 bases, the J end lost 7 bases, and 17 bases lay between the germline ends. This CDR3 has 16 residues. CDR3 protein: CASSQEYPSFAHTQYF. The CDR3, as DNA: TGTGCCAGCAGCCAAGAGTACCCCTCGTTCGCTCATACGCAGTATTTT.

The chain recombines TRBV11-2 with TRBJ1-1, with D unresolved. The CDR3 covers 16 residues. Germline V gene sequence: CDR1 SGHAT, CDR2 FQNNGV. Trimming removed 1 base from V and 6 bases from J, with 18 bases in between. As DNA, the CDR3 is TGTGCCAGCAGCTTAGTCTTTAGCACCACTAGGGCTGAAGCTTTCTTT. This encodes CASSLVFSTTRAEAFF.

The CDR3, as DNA: TGTGCCAGCAGTGAAGCGCTCGGAAGGACATTGGACACTGAAGCTTTCTTT. Its protein is CASSEALGRTLDTEAFF. This sequence joins TRBV6-1 and TRBJ1-1, with D perhaps TRBD1 (5 bases). Trimming removed 0 bases from V and 3 bases from J, with 17 bases in between. CDR3 size: 17 residues. Germline V CDR1 and CDR2: MNHNS, SASEGT.

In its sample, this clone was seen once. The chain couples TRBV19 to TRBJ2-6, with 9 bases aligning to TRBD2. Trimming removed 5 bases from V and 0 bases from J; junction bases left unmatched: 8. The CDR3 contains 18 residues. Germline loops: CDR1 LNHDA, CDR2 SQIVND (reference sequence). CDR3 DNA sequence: TGTGCCAGTAGTGCCCGGACTAGCGTTAACTCTGGGGCCAACGTCCTGACTTTC. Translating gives CASSARTSVNSGANVLTF.

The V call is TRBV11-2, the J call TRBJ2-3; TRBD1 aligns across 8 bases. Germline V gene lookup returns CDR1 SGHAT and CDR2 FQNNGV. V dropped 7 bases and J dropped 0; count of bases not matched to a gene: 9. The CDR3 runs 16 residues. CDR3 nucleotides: TGTGCCAGCACCTACCGGGACAGGCCTAGCACAGATACGCAGTATTTT. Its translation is CASTYRDRPSTDTQYF.

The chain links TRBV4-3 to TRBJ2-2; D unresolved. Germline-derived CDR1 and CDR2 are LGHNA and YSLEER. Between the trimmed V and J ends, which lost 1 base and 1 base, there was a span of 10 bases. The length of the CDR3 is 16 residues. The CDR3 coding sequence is TGCGCCAGCAGCCAAGCTCGCCTGGGGAACACCGGGGAGCTGTTTTTT. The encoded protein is CASSQARLGNTGELFF.

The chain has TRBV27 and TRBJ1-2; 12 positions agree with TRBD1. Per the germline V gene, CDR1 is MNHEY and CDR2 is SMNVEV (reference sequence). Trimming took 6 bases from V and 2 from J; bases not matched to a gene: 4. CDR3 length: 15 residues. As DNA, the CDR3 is TGTGCCAGCAGAGGCGGGACAGGGGGCAACTATGGCTACACCTTC. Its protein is CASRGGTGGNYGYTF.

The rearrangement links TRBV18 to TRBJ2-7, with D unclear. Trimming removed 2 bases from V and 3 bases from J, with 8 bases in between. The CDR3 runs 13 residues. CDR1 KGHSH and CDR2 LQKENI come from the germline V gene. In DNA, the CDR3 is TGTGCCAGCTCACCAGGGGTCGGCTACGAGCAGTACTTC. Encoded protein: CASSPGVGYEQYF.

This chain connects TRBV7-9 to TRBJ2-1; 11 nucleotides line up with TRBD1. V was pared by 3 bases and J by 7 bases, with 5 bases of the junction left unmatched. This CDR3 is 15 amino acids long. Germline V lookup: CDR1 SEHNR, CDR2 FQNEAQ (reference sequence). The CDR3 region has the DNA TGTGCCAGCAGCTTCACCGGGACAGGGGGGAATGAGCAGTTCTTC. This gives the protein CASSFTGTGGNEQFF.

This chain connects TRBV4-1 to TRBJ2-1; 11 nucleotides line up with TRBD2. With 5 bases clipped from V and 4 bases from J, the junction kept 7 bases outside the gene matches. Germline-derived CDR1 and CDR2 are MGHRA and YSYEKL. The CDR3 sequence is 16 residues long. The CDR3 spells CASSWRLAGPYNEQFF. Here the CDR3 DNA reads TGCGCCAGCAGCTGGCGACTAGCGGGGCCTTACAATGAGCAGTTCTTC.

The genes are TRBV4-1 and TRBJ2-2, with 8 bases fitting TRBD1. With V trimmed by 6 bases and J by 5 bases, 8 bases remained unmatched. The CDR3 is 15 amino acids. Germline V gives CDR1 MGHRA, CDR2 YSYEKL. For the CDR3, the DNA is TGCGCCAGCAGACAGGACAGGGTTCGTACCGGGGAGCTGTTTTTT. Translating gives CASRQDRVRTGELFF.

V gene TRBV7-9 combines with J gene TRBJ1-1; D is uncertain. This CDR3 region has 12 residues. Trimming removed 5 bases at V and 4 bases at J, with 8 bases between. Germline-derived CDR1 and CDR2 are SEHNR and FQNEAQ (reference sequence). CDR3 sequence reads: CASSVQSTEAFF. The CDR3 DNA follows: TGTGCCAGCAGCGTACAGAGCACTGAAGCTTTCTTT.

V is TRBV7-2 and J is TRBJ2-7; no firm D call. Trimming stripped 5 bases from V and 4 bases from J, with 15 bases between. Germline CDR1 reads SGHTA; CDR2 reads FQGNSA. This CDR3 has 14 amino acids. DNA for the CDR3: TGTGCCAGCAGCCCCCTCGCCTTATCTTACGAGCAGTACTTC. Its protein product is CASSPLALSYEQYF.

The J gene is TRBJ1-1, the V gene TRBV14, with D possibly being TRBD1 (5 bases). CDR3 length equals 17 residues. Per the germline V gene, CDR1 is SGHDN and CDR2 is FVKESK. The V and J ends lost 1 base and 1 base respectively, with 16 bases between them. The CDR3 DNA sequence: TGTGCCAGCAGCCAAGGGGGGGGGTTTAAGGAGAACACTGAAGCTTTCTTT. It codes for CASSQGGGFKENTEAFF.

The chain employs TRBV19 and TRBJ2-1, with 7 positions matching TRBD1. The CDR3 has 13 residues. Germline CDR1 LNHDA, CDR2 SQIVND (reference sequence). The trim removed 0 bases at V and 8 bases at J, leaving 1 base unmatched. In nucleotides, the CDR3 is TGTGCCAGTAGTATAGAAGGGGGCGATGAGCAGTTCTTC. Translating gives CASSIEGGDEQFF.